Listed below are T cell receptor beta chains from one sample, sequenced in a study of T cells in Graves' hyperthyroidism and ophthalmopathy. TCRdb processed the multiplex PCR reads anew with MiXCR; each CDR3 protein has one entry. The sample lists some 570,000 distinct CDR3 sequences, over 12% occurring once. What was sequenced was blood. The receptors were sampled from a woman between 18 and 30 years old with Graves' ophthalmopathy. Both conserved end residues are part of each CDR3. The order of the fields is D gene, J gene, clone size, V gene, CDR3 DNA, CDR3 protein. D genes are given only for firm matches. Only some rows state a clone size, as once, few, many or a class for expanded clones.

TRBD1,TRBJ1-2,.,TRBV19,TGTGCCAGTAACCCCGACAGGGGCGTAGGCTACACCTTC,CASNPDRGVGYTF
TRBD1,TRBJ1-1,many,TRBV12-3/TRBV12-4,TGTGCCAGCAGCCCCACCCGGGACAGAAGCACTGAAGCTTTCTTT,CASSPTRDRSTEAFF
.,TRBJ1-2,few,TRBV4-3,TGCGCCAGCAGCCAAGACCCTAAAGGGCCCTATGGCTACACCTTC,CASSQDPKGPYGYTF
.,TRBJ2-6,few,TRBV5-1,TGCGCCAGCAGCTATGAGTCTGGGGCCAACGTCCTGACTTTC,CASSYESGANVLTF
.,TRBJ2-2,many,TRBV11-2,TGTGCCAGCAGCCAACCTGGGGACGGACGGCGCACCGGGGAGCTGTTTTTT,CASSQPGDGRRTGELFF
TRBD2,TRBJ2-1,.,TRBV19,TGTGCCAGTAGTCTGCCGGGGGGGAGTAGGTACAATGAGCAGTTCTTC,CASSLPGGSRYNEQFF
TRBD2,TRBJ2-7,many,TRBV6-1,TGTGCCAGCAAATCCCTTGGACTAGCGGGAGTAGTTAGCCAATACGAGCAGTACTTC,CASKSLGLAGVVSQYEQYF
.,TRBJ2-1,many,TRBV11-2,TGTGCCAGCAGCATAGCGGAGCCACTCTACAATGAGCAGTTCTTC,CASSIAEPLYNEQFF
.,TRBJ1-3,.,TRBV7-2,TGTGCCAGCAGCCGAGGGTCCCGAGGGGGAAGCTCTGGAAACACCATATATTTT,CASSRGSRGGSSGNTIYF
.,TRBJ1-6,many,TRBV11-3,TGTGCCAGCAGCCCGACCCGGGACCGAAATTCACCCCTCCACTTT,CASSPTRDRNSPLHF
.,TRBJ1-1,many,TRBV3-1,TGTGCCAGCAGCCAAGACAGGGTTTCGAACACTGAAGCTTTCTTT,CASSQDRVSNTEAFF
TRBD2,TRBJ2-7,many,TRBV7-9,TGTGCCAGCAGCTCCCTAGCGGGAAACGCCTACGAGCAGTACTTC,CASSSLAGNAYEQYF
.,TRBJ1-1,many,TRBV12-3/TRBV12-4,TGTGCCAGCAGTTTAGGGAGGGGCAGGGCGACCCTCCAATTTGACACTGAAGCTTTCTTT,CASSLGRGRATLQFDTEAFF
TRBD2,TRBJ2-1,many,TRBV7-9,TGTGCCAGCAGCTTAGCATACGGACTAGCGGTCTACAATGAGCAGTTCTTC,CASSLAYGLAVYNEQFF
TRBD1,TRBJ1-6,.,TRBV27,TGTGCCAGCAGTCCTCGAGCAGGGGGGTATAATTCACCCCTCCACTTT,CASSPRAGGYNSPLHF